The clone carrying this T cell receptor (beta chain) was found many times. The data were obtained in a study of CD8+CD57+ T cells in acquired aplastic anemia. An expansion of CD8+CD57+ cells by flow cytometry had been shown in patients chosen for sequencing. The patients, all of them, had severe acquired aplastic anemia. TCR beta VDJ combinations and CDR3 sequences were profiled from genomic DNA. TCRdb ran MiXCR on the reads and lists one entry per CDR3 protein. The sample contains 160,000 or so distinct CDR3 sequences, about 48% of which appear only once. V shed 8 bases and J shed 4 bases, with 17 bases lying between them. This CDR3 is built from 15 residues. Looked up from germline, CDR1 is MNHEY and CDR2 is SVGEGT.

Sequencing input: sorted CD4+, CD8+, or CD8+CD57+ T cells (not recorded which) from PBMCs. The source is a human donor with aplastic anemia. The gene calls are TRBV6-2 or TRBV6-3 and TRBJ2-2; weak D call: TRBD2 (6 bases). This chain's CDR3 is CASRRREWATGELFF. CDR3 bases: TGTGCCAGCCGACGGCGGGAATGGGCCACCGGGGAGCTGTTTTTT.